This T cell receptor beta chain was sequenced during a study of shared clonotypes between healthy human individuals. All the donors were Caucasian adults who lived in Nashville, Tennessee. Running of the assay took place at deep level. The assay was immunoSEQ multiplex PCR, and TCRdb's table has in-frame clones only and misses some. The sample has hundreds of thousands of clones; over 65% are singletons. The V and J ends lost 8 bases and 0 bases respectively, with 17 bases between them. Germline V gives CDR1 SQVTM, CDR2 ANQGSEA. This CDR3 is 15 amino acids long. Sequencing input: memory CD4+ T cells sorted from blood. The subset denotes: CD45RA-negative fraction. The genes are TRBV29-1 and TRBJ2-1; D unclear. The source of this sequence is a woman in her twenties or thirties in good health. The CDR3 protein is CSTMAGVDSYNEQFF. CDR3 coding DNA: TGCAGCACCATGGCTGGGGTCGACTCCTACAATGAGCAGTTCTTC.